These 32 T cell receptor beta chains were all obtained from the same sample, sequenced in a study of naive and memory T cell subsets. Overall study results and limits: Naive repertoires, especially CD8, held a few larger clonotypes, possibly memory cells re-expressing CD45RA.

No antigen is known for these receptors. Both TRBC1 and TRBC2 were covered by a beta constant-region primer of two equimolar oligonucleotides. The ligated cDNA underwent four PCR rounds using SP2 and nested alpha and beta constant-region primers. TCRdb re-called the UMI-ligation and nested PCR reads with MiXCR, one entry per CDR3 protein. Found here are approximately 100,000 distinct CDR3 sequences, roughly 15% of them singletons; the top ten hold approximately 2.8%. Sequences were obtained from naive CD8+ T cells from blood. The receptors come from a human donor in good health.

The V gene is TRBV10-3, the J gene TRBJ2-5; D might be TRBD2 (6 bases). Germline CDR1 is ENHRY and CDR2 is SYGVKD. This CDR3 has 12 amino acids. Trimming shortened V by 10 bases and J by 5 bases, and 14 bases separated the two germline ends. For the CDR3, the DNA is TGTGCCACCCGGGGGTGGAACGAGACCCAGTACTTC. Translation: CATRGWNETQYF.

This clonotype was observed a few times. This sequence joins TRBV19 and TRBJ2-7, with D possibly being TRBD1 (5 bases). The germline V gene encodes CDR1 LNHDA and CDR2 SQIVND (reference sequence). The V and J ends lost 6 bases and 1 base respectively, with 13 bases between them. This CDR3 comprises 14 residues. CDR3 bases: TGTGCCAGTAGCGACAGACACCCTTCCTACGAGCAGTACTTC. Encoded protein: CASSDRHPSYEQYF.

This clonotype was counted between two and nine times. CDR3 in amino acids: CASSLTRGYEQFF. The CDR3 nucleotides are TGTGCCAGCAGTTTAACCAGGGGGTATGAGCAGTTCTTC. The J gene is TRBJ2-1, the V gene TRBV12-3 or TRBV12-4; 7 nucleotides align to TRBD1. V shed 2 bases and J 8 bases; nucleotides not matched to a gene: 3. CDR3 length: 13 residues.

This clonotype was seen many times. This chain joins TRBV4-3 and TRBJ2-1, with D possibly TRBD1 on 6 matching bases. Trimming took off 0 bases at V and 1 base at J, with 10 bases between the two ends. The CDR3 extends over 16 amino acids. CDR1 is LGHNA, CDR2 YSLEER, per germline. CDR3 region: CASSQDRQGSYNEQFF. CDR3 coding DNA: TGCGCCAGCAGCCAAGATAGGCAGGGGTCCTACAATGAGCAGTTCTTC.

The chain couples TRBV19 to TRBJ1-1; possible D gene TRBD1, 5 bases. Per the germline V gene, CDR1 is LNHDA and CDR2 is SQIVND (reference sequence). V lost 9 bases to trimming and J lost 7 bases, with 15 bases between them. The CDR3 has 12 amino acids. The CDR3 sequence: CASRDRGIEAFF. The CDR3 nucleotides are TGTGCCAGCAGGGACCGAGGGATTGAAGCTTTCTTT.

This clonotype was seen repeatedly, ten times or more. The genes are TRBV29-1 and TRBJ2-1; D assignment may be TRBD1 or TRBD2 (5 bases each). This CDR3 region has 11 residues. CDR1 is SQVTM and CDR2 is ANQGSEA in the germline V gene. V dropped 4 bases and J dropped 7 bases, with 8 bases sitting between them. The CDR3 region has the DNA TGCAGCGTTGGGGGGAAGAATGAGCAGTTCTTC. Translated: CSVGGKNEQFF.

The chain employs TRBV7-9 and TRBJ2-5, with 7 positions matching TRBD1. V lost 5 bases, J lost 4 bases, and 10 bases stayed unmatched. The CDR3 covers 15 residues. Germline lookup yields CDR1 SEHNR and CDR2 FQNEAQ (reference sequence). The CDR3 bases are TGTGCCAGCAGCCTTCGGCTGGGACAGATAGAGACCCAGTACTTC. Residues: CASSLRLGQIETQYF.

V and J are TRBV20-1 and TRBJ2-1; D remains ambiguous. The V end lost 0 bases, the J end lost 2 bases, and 11 bases lay between the germline ends. The CDR3 contains 15 residues. The germline gives CDR1 DFQATT, CDR2 SNEGSKA (reference sequence). The CDR3 DNA is TGCAGTGCTAGAGATGAAAGGATCCCCTACAATGAGCAGTTCTTC. Translated: CSARDERIPYNEQFF.

This clonotype occurred a few times. J is TRBJ1-4 and V is TRBV4-3, with 7 bases fitting TRBD1. The germline V gene has CDR1 LGHNA and CDR2 YSLEER. This CDR3 is built from 15 residues. V gave up 2 bases and J gave up 0 bases; unmatched junction bases: 0. CDR3 loop: CASSQQGATNEKLFF. CDR3 sequence (DNA): TGCGCCAGCAGCCAACAGGGGGCAACTAATGAAAAACTGTTTTTT.

This clonotype was observed a few times. The chain recombines TRBV6-2 or TRBV6-3 with TRBJ2-6, with 8 bases matching TRBD2. CDR1 MNHEY and CDR2 SVGEGT come from the germline V gene. This CDR3 region has 19 residues. The trim removed 2 bases at V and 0 bases at J, leaving 9 bases unmatched. CDR3 coding DNA: TGTGCCAGCAGTTACCCTCAACTAGCGGCTAACTCTGGGGCCAACGTCCTGACTTTC. It codes for CASSYPQLAANSGANVLTF.

This chain joins TRBV7-2 and TRBJ2-7; TRBD1 matches at 9 bases. J lost 3 bases, V lost 5 bases, and 14 bases had no gene match. CDR1 is SGHTA and CDR2 is FQGNSA in the germline V gene. The CDR3 consists of 17 residues. CDR3 in amino acids: CASSLFGTGIYDYEQYF. Written as DNA, the CDR3 is TGTGCCAGCAGCCTGTTCGGGACAGGGATCTACGACTACGAGCAGTACTTC.

This clonotype was found a few times. The chain joins TRBV27 to TRBJ1-1, with D hard to call. The germline gives CDR1 MNHEY, CDR2 SMNVEV (reference sequence). The CDR3 has 14 residues. Trimming took off 6 bases at V and 4 bases at J, with 15 bases between the two ends. The CDR3 protein is CASSLNAAGTEAFF. As DNA, the CDR3 is TGTGCCAGCAGCTTAAACGCGGCGGGCACTGAAGCTTTCTTT.

There are a few counts of this clonotype. The rearrangement links TRBV6-5 to TRBJ2-1; a weak D match, TRBD1 (6 bases). CDR3 length: 15 residues. Trimming shortened V by 2 bases and J by 4 bases, and 12 bases separated the two germline ends. CDR1 is MNHEY and CDR2 is SVGAGI in the germline V gene. The CDR3 protein is CASSYVTGKYNEQFF. The CDR3, as DNA: TGTGCCAGCAGTTACGTTACAGGGAAATACAATGAGCAGTTCTTC.

DNA for the CDR3: TGTGCCAGCAGTCTAGACATTGCAACTAATGAAAAACTGTTTTTT. This encodes CASSLDIATNEKLFF. The chain carries TRBV28 and TRBJ1-4; D is unclear. This CDR3 contains 15 residues. Trimming stripped 5 bases from V and 0 bases from J, with 10 bases between. CDR1 MDHEN and CDR2 SYDVKM come from the germline V gene.

This sequence joins TRBV2 and TRBJ2-7; D is perhaps TRBD2 (5 bases). The CDR3 loop spans 15 amino acids. V shed 4 bases and J shed 4 bases, with 17 bases lying between them. CDR1 and CDR2 from the germline V gene are SNHLY and FYNNEI. The CDR3 region has the DNA TGTGCCAGCAGTGCTGGCCGACTACCTGAATACGAGCAGTACTTC. Translated, it gives CASSAGRLPEYEQYF.

In its sample, this clonotype was seen many times. The chain uses TRBV28 and TRBJ2-7; D not certain. The CDR3 runs to 12 residues. V dropped 1 base and J dropped 4 bases, with 5 bases sitting between them. From germline, CDR1 is MDHEN and CDR2 SYDVKM. The CDR3 sequence is CASSLSPYEQYF. Here the CDR3 DNA reads TGTGCCAGCAGTTTATCCCCGTACGAGCAGTACTTC.

The chain has TRBV6-2 or TRBV6-3 and TRBJ2-7; D unclear. V lost 6 bases to trimming and J lost 3 bases, with 21 bases between them. CDR3 length equals 16 residues. CDR1 MNHEY and CDR2 SVGEGT come from the germline V gene. CDR3 nucleotides: TGTGCCAGCAGGCCAGCGAGAGAAGACCGAGACTACGAGCAGTACTTC. Its protein is CASRPAREDRDYEQYF.

This clonotype has a count of ten or more. The V and J genes are TRBV7-9 and TRBJ2-1; either TRBD1 or TRBD2 may supply D (5 bases each). The CDR3 sequence is 19 residues long. Germline assignment: CDR1 SEHNR and CDR2 FQNEAQ (reference sequence). V lost 5 bases, J lost 2 bases, and 25 bases lay in between. The CDR3 bases are TGTGCCAGCAGCCTAATTTATGGTGGTAGGGACCAACCCTACAATGAGCAGTTCTTC. Protein sequence: CASSLIYGGRDQPYNEQFF.

V usage is TRBV2 and J usage is TRBJ1-4; D remains unclear. The length of the CDR3 is 14 residues. CDR1 SNHLY and CDR2 FYNNEI come from the germline V gene. V was clipped by 1 base and J by 4 bases, with 7 bases between them. The DNA for the CDR3 is TGTGCCAGCAGTGAAGGAGGAGGTAATGAAAAACTGTTTTTT. It yields the protein CASSEGGGNEKLFF.

This clonotype has just a few counts. The chain uses TRBV30 and TRBJ2-1; no clear D gene. In germline, CDR1 is GTSNPN, CDR2 SVGIG (reference sequence). The CDR3 runs 13 residues. V lost 4 bases to trimming and J lost 6 bases, with 13 bases between them. This chain's CDR3 is CAWTVYTLNEQFF. DNA of the CDR3: TGTGCCTGGACCGTATACACCCTCAATGAGCAGTTCTTC.

This clonotype was detected ten times or more. The V gene is TRBV20-1, the J gene TRBJ2-7, with 7 positions matching TRBD2. Germline-derived CDR1 and CDR2 are DFQATT and SNEGSKA (reference sequence). V shed 3 bases, J shed 1 base, and the junction held 9 bases outside the gene matches. CDR3 length: 15 residues. Here the CDR3 DNA reads TGCAGTGCTAGGGGCGGGGGAGAGGGTTCCTACGAGCAGTACTTC. This codes for CSARGGGEGSYEQYF.

This clonotype came up once. This chain joins TRBV12-3 or TRBV12-4 and TRBJ2-7; D not certain. This CDR3 spans 13 amino acids. V dropped 5 bases and J dropped 6 bases, with 14 bases sitting between them. CDR3 residues: CASSLTGRGEQYF. CDR3 nucleotide sequence: TGTGCCAGCAGTCTGACGGGCCGAGGCGAGCAGTACTTC.

This sequence joins TRBV13 and TRBJ1-5; D call uncertain. Trimming took off 0 bases at V and 9 bases at J, with 6 bases between the two ends. The CDR3 length is 12 residues. From germline, CDR1 is PRHDT and CDR2 FYEKMQ (reference sequence). The CDR3 spells CASSLGFGPQHF. The CDR3 region has the DNA TGTGCCAGCAGCTTAGGGTTTGGGCCCCAGCATTTT.

In its sample, this clonotype was seen a few times. The chain is built from TRBV3-1 and TRBJ2-2; D gene unclear. V lost 3 bases, J lost 4 bases, and 9 bases lay in between. This CDR3 comprises 14 residues. Germline CDR1 is LGHDT and CDR2 is YNNKEL (reference sequence). CDR3 nucleotides: TGTGCCAGCAGCCAGGGAAGGGCCACCGGGGAGCTGTTTTTT. Protein product: CASSQGRATGELFF.

This clonotype was counted between two and nine times. This rearrangement joins TRBV6-6 to TRBJ2-3; tentative D call: TRBD1 (6 bases). From germline, CDR1 is MNHNY and CDR2 SVGAGI (reference sequence). The V end lost 6 bases, the J end lost 1 base, and 14 bases lay between the germline ends. The CDR3 is 15 amino acids. In DNA form, the CDR3 reads TGTGCCAGCAGCCGCAGCAGGGGAGGCACAGATACGCAGTATTTT. Its protein product is CASSRSRGGTDTQYF.

The chain couples TRBV10-3 to TRBJ2-7, with D perhaps assigned TRBD1 or TRBD2 (5 bases each). V was trimmed by 0 bases and J by 0 bases, leaving 12 bases between them. This CDR3 has 16 residues. The germline CDR1 and CDR2 sequences are ENHRY and SYGVKD. This chain's CDR3 is CAISESGDYPSYEQYF. CDR3 nucleotide sequence: TGTGCCATCAGTGAGTCGGGGGATTACCCCTCCTACGAGCAGTACTTC.

This clonotype was picked up many times. The chain recombines TRBV12-3 or TRBV12-4 with TRBJ2-2, with 9 positions matching TRBD2. CDR3 length: 15 amino acids. V was clipped by 8 bases and J by 1 base; unmatched bases: 5. The CDR3 nucleotides read TGTGCCAGCGTCGGCGGGGGGGGGAACACCGGGGAGCTGTTTTTT. Its protein is CASVGGGGNTGELFF.

In its sample, this clonotype was seen a few times. The chain uses TRBV10-3 and TRBJ2-1; 11 bases fit TRBD2. The V gene end was trimmed by 3 bases and the J gene end by 3 bases; junction bases not matched to a gene: 7. The CDR3 runs to 17 residues. CDR1 is ENHRY, CDR2 SYGVKD, per germline. CDR3 protein: CAISEEVGLAGYNEQFF. The CDR3 nucleotides are TGTGCCATCAGTGAAGAAGTAGGACTAGCGGGCTACAATGAGCAGTTCTTC.

This clonotype was seen at least ten times. The chain combines TRBV29-1 with TRBJ2-7, with TRBD1 matching over 9 bases. CDR3 length equals 16 residues. Germline assignment: CDR1 SQVTM and CDR2 ANQGSEA. V shed 2 bases and J 4 bases; nucleotides not matched to a gene: 12. Here the CDR3 reads CSVESRWGQGSYEQYF. The DNA of the CDR3 is TGCAGCGTTGAATCGAGGTGGGGACAGGGTTCTTACGAGCAGTACTTC.

This clonotype was observed many times. V is TRBV9 and J is TRBJ2-1; 10 bases fit TRBD1. The V gene's germline CDR1 is SGDLS and CDR2 YYNGEE. The CDR3 sequence is 16 residues long. The V gene end was trimmed by 3 bases and the J gene end by 3 bases; junction bases not matched to a gene: 6. The chain's CDR3 is CASSAPTGGGYNEQFF. CDR3 nucleotides: TGTGCCAGCAGCGCCCCGACAGGGGGCGGCTACAATGAGCAGTTCTTC.

This clonotype came up a few times. The V call is TRBV12-3 or TRBV12-4, the J call TRBJ2-4, with D perhaps TRBD1 (7 bases). This CDR3 is 16 amino acids long. Between the trimmed V and J ends, which lost 5 bases and 7 bases, there was a span of 21 bases. Here the CDR3 reads CASSQGGSDMMNIQYF. In DNA form, the CDR3 reads TGTGCCAGCAGTCAGGGGGGCAGTGACATGATGAACATTCAGTACTTC.

This chain uses TRBV15 with TRBJ2-1; D possibly corresponds to TRBD2 (6 bases). CDR3 size: 15 residues. Germline CDR1 LNHNV, CDR2 YYDKDF (reference sequence). Trimming took 1 base from V and 4 from J, leaving 11 bases between them. The CDR3 protein is CATSRVVGGYNEQFF. DNA of the CDR3: TGTGCCACCAGCAGAGTGGTTGGAGGGTACAATGAGCAGTTCTTC.